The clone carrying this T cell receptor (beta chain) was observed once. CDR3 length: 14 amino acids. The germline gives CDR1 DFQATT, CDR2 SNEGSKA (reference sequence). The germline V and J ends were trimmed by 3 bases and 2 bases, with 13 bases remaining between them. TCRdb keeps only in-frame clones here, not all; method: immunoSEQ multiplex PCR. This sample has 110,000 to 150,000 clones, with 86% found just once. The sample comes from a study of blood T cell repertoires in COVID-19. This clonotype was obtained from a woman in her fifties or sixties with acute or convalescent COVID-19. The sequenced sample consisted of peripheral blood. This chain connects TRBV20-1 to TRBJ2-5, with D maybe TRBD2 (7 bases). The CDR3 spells CSASLGGHQETQYF. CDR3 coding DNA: TGCAGTGCTAGTCTGGGGGGGCATCAAGAGACCCAGTACTTC.